The 18 T cell receptor beta chains below come from one sample, sequenced in a study of identical twins. TCRdb analysed the 5' RACE reads with MiXCR anew, one entry per CDR3 protein. In the table there are over 600,000 distinct CDR3 sequences, around 20% of which are singletons. A further study also used this sample, focusing on T cells expressing NK-cell markers.

Sequencing was done on a sample of PBMCs. These receptors were obtained from a woman aged 18 to 35 in good health.

The chain recombines TRBV12-3 or TRBV12-4 with TRBJ2-5, with 9 bases aligning to TRBD2. The CDR3 has 17 amino acids. V shed 6 bases and J 2 bases; nucleotides not matched to a gene: 13. CDR3 DNA: TGTGCCAGCAGCGTGGGGGGTCTAGCGGGGCGTCAAGAGACCCAGTACTTC. Translated, it gives CASSVGGLAGRQETQYF.

Ten or more counts support this clonotype. This chain connects TRBV7-2 to TRBJ1-2, with no clear D. Germline assignment: CDR1 SGHTA and CDR2 FQGNSA. V lost 1 base, J lost 8 bases, and 8 bases lay in between. There are 12 residues in the CDR3. CDR3 in amino acids: CASSLGMGGYTF. The CDR3 nucleotides read TGTGCCAGCAGCTTAGGGATGGGGGGCTACACCTTC.

This chain connects TRBV20-1 to TRBJ2-3, with D tentatively TRBD2 (6 bases). Trimming shortened V by 4 bases and J by 5 bases, and 13 bases separated the two germline ends. The germline V gene encodes CDR1 DFQATT and CDR2 SNEGSKA (reference sequence). CDR3 length: 13 residues. CDR3 in amino acids: CSATSGLIDTQYF. CDR3 in DNA: TGCAGTGCTACCTCGGGACTGATAGATACGCAGTATTTT.

This clonotype has only a few counts. The chain has TRBV19 and TRBJ2-1, with 10 bases matching TRBD2. V gave up 2 bases and J gave up 6 bases; unmatched junction bases: 4. The germline CDR1 and CDR2 sequences are LNHDA and SQIVND (reference sequence). The CDR3 runs to 15 residues. The CDR3 is CASSITAGGTNEQFF. DNA of the CDR3: TGTGCCAGTAGTATAACAGCGGGAGGGACCAATGAGCAGTTCTTC.

This clonotype was picked up many times. V gene TRBV27 combines with J gene TRBJ2-7; 8 bases map to TRBD1. There are 18 residues in the CDR3. Germline V gene lookup returns CDR1 MNHEY and CDR2 SMNVEV (reference sequence). J was trimmed by 0 bases and V by 0 bases; bases with no gene match: 10. The CDR3 DNA is TGTGCCAGCAGTTTATCAGGTCCCTGGACAGGGTTCTCCTACGAGCAGTACTTC. Protein product: CASSLSGPWTGFSYEQYF.

This clonotype was detected a few times. The rearrangement uses TRBV7-8 and TRBJ2-3, with 8 bases identical to TRBD2. The CDR3 sequence is 17 residues long. V trimming: 5 bases; J trimming: 0 bases; junction bases outside the gene matches: 10. Germline V lookup: CDR1 SGHVS, CDR2 FQNEAQ. The CDR3 region has the DNA TGTGCCAGCAGCCCGAGACTAGCGCGTAAAAGCACAGATACGCAGTATTTT. Amino acid sequence: CASSPRLARKSTDTQYF.

The CDR3 DNA reads TGCGCCAGCCGGACTAGCGGGGGGACCACAGATACGCAGTATTTT. Translating gives CASRTSGGTTDTQYF. The rearrangement links TRBV5-1 to TRBJ2-3; 14 bases align to TRBD2. Germline values: CDR1 SGHRS, CDR2 YFSETQ. The CDR3 extends over 15 amino acids. The trim removed 7 bases at V and 2 bases at J, leaving 3 bases unmatched. Supplemented by reference TRBV5-1 and TRBJ2-3, the full variable domain reads KAGVTQTPRYLIKTRGQQVTLSCSPISGHRSVSWYQQTPGQGLQFLFEYFSETQRNKGNFPGRFSGRQFSNSRSEMNVSTLELGDSALYLCASRTSGGTTDTQYFGPGTRLTVL.

There are many counts of this clonotype. This chain links TRBV12-3 or TRBV12-4 with TRBJ2-7; no clear D. CDR3 length equals 12 residues. V was shortened by 3 bases and J by 5 bases, with 8 bases between the two germline ends. The CDR3 loop reads CASSFGINEQYF. DNA of the CDR3: TGTGCCAGCAGTTTTGGGATAAACGAGCAGTACTTC.

V and J are TRBV5-1 and TRBJ2-2; D unresolved. Trimming removed 2 bases from V and 6 bases from J, with 8 bases in between. The germline CDR1 and CDR2 sequences are SGHRS and YFSETQ. The CDR3 is made up of 13 amino acids. The CDR3 DNA is TGCGCCAGCAGCTTAGCCCTTGCCGGGGAGCTGTTTTTT. This encodes CASSLALAGELFF.

The chain couples TRBV5-6 to TRBJ2-4; D possibly matches TRBD1 or TRBD2 (6 bases each). CDR3 length: 14 residues. V lost 0 bases, J lost 9 bases, and 13 bases lay in between. Germline V CDR1 and CDR2: SGHDT, YYEEEE. In nucleotides, the CDR3 is TGTGCCAGCAGCTTGGCGCTCAAGGGGGGCATTCAGTACTTC. Encoded protein: CASSLALKGGIQYF.

This clonotype was detected only a few times. The chain uses TRBV7-9 and TRBJ2-5, with a tentative D call TRBD2 (5 bases). CDR3 length equals 14 residues. V lost 5 bases and J lost 5, with 15 bases in between. In germline, CDR1 is SEHNR, CDR2 FQNEAQ (reference sequence). The CDR3 nucleotides read TGTGCCAGCAGCCCACGGGGTTTGGGGGAGACCCAGTACTTC. This translates into CASSPRGLGETQYF.

This clonotype was counted only a few times. The chain links TRBV18 to TRBJ2-7; 11 nucleotides agree with TRBD1. V lost 2 bases and J lost 7; bases outside the gene matches: 7. The CDR3 has 15 residues. Germline CDR1 reads KGHSH; CDR2 reads LQKENI. CDR3 loop: CASSPRTGGLGEQYF. The CDR3 DNA reads as TGTGCCAGCTCACCAAGGACAGGGGGCCTTGGAGAGCAGTACTTC.

This clonotype was picked up a small number of times. The genes are TRBV20-1 and TRBJ2-5, with D perhaps matching TRBD2 (6 bases). With 0 bases removed from V and 3 bases from J, the gap between germline ends came to 14 bases. The CDR3 has 15 amino acids. Germline CDR1 and CDR2: DFQATT and SNEGSKA (reference sequence). CDR3 in DNA: TGCAGTGCTAGAGATATTCGGCCGGGAGAAGAGACCCAGTACTTC. This translates into CSARDIRPGEETQYF.

This clonotype appeared a few times. CDR3 in amino acids: CASRVSGGGYEQYF. In DNA form, the CDR3 reads TGTGCCAGCAGAGTAAGTGGAGGAGGTTACGAGCAGTACTTC. The chain is built from TRBV12-3 or TRBV12-4 and TRBJ2-7, with D possibly being TRBD2 (5 bases). The V and J ends lost 6 bases and 4 bases respectively, with 16 bases between them. There are 14 residues in the CDR3.

The chain is built from TRBV4-3 and TRBJ2-7, with D unresolved. The V gene lost 0 bases and the J gene lost 5 bases, with 14 bases spanning the gap. This CDR3 region has 15 residues. CDR1 LGHNA and CDR2 YSLEER come from the germline V gene. Here the CDR3 DNA reads TGCGCCAGCAGCCAAGATAGGTCGGCAGGCGACGAGCAGTACTTC. The encoded protein is CASSQDRSAGDEQYF.

This clonotype was recorded at least ten times. For the CDR3, the DNA is TGTGCCAGCAGCTCTTTAGCGGGGCAAGAGACCCAGTACTTC. The encoded protein is CASSSLAGQETQYF. The chain combines TRBV7-9 with TRBJ2-5; 8 bases are shared with TRBD2. CDR3 length equals 14 residues. The germline V gene has CDR1 SEHNR and CDR2 FQNEAQ (reference sequence). The V gene end was trimmed by 4 bases and the J gene end by 2 bases; junction bases not matched to a gene: 3.

The rearrangement links TRBV11-2 to TRBJ1-4, with TRBD1 identical over 9 bases. V lost 5 bases, J lost 8 bases, and 6 bases stayed unmatched. Germline V gene data show CDR1 as SGHAT and CDR2 as FQNNGV. The CDR3 runs 14 residues. The CDR3 loop is CASSIRDRVEKLFF. In DNA, the CDR3 is TGTGCCAGCAGCATCCGGGACAGGGTGGAAAAACTGTTTTTT.

The V call is TRBV20-1, the J call TRBJ2-1; 9 nucleotides line up with TRBD2. CDR3 length: 13 residues. V was clipped by 7 bases and J by 7 bases; unmatched bases: 8. From germline, CDR1 is DFQATT and CDR2 SNEGSKA (reference sequence). In DNA form, the CDR3 reads TGCAGTGAACAGGGGCGGGGGGGGAATGAGCAGTTCTTC. Amino acids: CSEQGRGGNEQFF.